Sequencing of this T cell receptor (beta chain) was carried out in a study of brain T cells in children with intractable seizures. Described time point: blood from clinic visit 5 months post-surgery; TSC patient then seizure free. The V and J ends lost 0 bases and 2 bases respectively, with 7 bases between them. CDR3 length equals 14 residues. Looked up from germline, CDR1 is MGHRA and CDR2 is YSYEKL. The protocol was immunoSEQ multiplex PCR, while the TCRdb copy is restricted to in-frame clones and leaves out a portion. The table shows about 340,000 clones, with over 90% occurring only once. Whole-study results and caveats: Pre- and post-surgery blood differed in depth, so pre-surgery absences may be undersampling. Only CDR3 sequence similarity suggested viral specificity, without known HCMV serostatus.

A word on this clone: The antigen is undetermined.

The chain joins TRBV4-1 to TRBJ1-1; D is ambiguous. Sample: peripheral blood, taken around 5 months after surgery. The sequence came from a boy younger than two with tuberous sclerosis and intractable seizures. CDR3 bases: TGCGCCAGCAGCCAAGACAGGATCAACACTGAAGCTTTCTTT. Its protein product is CASSQDRINTEAFF.